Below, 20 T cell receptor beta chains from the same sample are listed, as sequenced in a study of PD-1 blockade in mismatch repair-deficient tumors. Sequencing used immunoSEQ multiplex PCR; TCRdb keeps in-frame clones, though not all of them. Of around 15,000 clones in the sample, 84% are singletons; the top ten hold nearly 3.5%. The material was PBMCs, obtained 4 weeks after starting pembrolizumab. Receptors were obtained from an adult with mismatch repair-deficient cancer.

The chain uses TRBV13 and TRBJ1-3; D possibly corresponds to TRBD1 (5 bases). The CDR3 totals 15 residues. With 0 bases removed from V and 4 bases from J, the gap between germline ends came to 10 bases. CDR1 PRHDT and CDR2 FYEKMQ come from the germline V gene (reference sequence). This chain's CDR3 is CASSLGEGVGNTIYF. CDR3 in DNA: TGTGCCAGCAGCTTAGGCGAAGGGGTCGGAAACACCATATATTTT.

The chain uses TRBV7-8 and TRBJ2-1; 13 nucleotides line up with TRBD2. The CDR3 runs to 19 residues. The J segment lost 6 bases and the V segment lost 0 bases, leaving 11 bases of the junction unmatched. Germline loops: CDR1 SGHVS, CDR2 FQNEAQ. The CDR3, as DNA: TGTGCCAGCAGCTTAGCGAGCGGACTAGCGGGAGCTTTAAGCAATGAGCAGTTCTTC. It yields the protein CASSLASGLAGALSNEQFF.

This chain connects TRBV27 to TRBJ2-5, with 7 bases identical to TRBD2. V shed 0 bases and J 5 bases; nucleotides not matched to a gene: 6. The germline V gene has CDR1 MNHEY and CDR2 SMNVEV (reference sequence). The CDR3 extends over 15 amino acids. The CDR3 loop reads CASSLSLAAMETQYF. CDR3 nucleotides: TGTGCCAGCAGTTTATCGCTAGCGGCAATGGAGACCCAGTACTTC.

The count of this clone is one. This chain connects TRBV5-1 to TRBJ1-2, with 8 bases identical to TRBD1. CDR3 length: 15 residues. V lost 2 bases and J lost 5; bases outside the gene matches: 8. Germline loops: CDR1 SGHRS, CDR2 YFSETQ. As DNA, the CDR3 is TGCGCCAGCAGCTTCCGGGACAGGCTCATATATGGCTACACCTTC. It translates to CASSFRDRLIYGYTF.

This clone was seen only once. CDR3 in amino acids: CASSLQPGTGGNTEAFF. The CDR3 DNA sequence: TGCGCCAGCAGCTTACAACCCGGGACAGGGGGAAACACTGAAGCTTTCTTT. This chain joins TRBV5-1 and TRBJ1-1; 11 bases fit TRBD1. Germline V gives CDR1 SGHRS, CDR2 YFSETQ. With 2 bases clipped from V and 2 bases from J, the junction kept 8 bases outside the gene matches. The CDR3 is 17 residues long.

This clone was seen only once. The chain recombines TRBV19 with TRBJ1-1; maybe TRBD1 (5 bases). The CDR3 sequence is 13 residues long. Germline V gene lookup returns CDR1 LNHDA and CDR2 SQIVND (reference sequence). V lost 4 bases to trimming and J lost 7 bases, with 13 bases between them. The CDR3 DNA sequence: TGTGCCAGTAGTAAAGCAGGGATAAATGAAGCTTTCTTT. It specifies CASSKAGINEAFF.

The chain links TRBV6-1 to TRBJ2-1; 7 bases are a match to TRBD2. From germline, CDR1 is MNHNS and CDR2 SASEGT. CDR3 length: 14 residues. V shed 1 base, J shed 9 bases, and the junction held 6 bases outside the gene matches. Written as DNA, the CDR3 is TGTGCCAGCAGTGAAGGCCCCCGGGGGGTTGAGCAGTTCTTC. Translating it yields CASSEGPRGVEQFF.

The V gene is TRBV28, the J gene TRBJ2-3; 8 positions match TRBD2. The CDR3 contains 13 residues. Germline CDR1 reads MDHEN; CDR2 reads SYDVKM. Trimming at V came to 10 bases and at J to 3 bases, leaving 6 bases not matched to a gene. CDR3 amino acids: CATLSGITDTQYF. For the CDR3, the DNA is TGTGCCACACTTAGCGGGATTACAGATACGCAGTATTTT.

The CDR3 loop is CSVEKQETQYF. The CDR3 nucleotides read TGCAGCGTTGAAAAACAGGAGACCCAGTACTTC. The V gene is TRBV29-1, the J gene TRBJ2-5; unclear D gene. There are 11 residues in the CDR3. Deletions cut 2 bases from V and 5 bases from J, with 6 bases between. Germline CDR1 and CDR2: SQVTM and ANQGSEA.

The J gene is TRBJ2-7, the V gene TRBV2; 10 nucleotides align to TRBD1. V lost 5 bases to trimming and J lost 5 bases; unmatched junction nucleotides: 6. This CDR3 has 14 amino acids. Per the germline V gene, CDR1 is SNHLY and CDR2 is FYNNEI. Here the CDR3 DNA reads TGTGCCAGCAGTCAGGGACAGGGGATCCACGAGCAGTACTTC. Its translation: CASSQGQGIHEQYF.

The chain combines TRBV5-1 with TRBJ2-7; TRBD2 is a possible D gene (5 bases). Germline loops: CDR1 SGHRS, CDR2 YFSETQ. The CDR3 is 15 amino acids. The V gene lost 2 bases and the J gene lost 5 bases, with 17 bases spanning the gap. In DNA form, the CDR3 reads TGCGCCAGCAGCTTAGGCGGAGGTGCTCTAAACGAGCAGTACTTC. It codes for CASSLGGGALNEQYF. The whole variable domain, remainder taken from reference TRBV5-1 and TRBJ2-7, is KAGVTQTPRYLIKTRGQQVTLSCSPISGHRSVSWYQQTPGQGLQFLFEYFSETQRNKGNFPGRFSGRQFSNSRSEMNVSTLELGDSALYLCASSLGGGALNEQYFGPGTRLTVT.

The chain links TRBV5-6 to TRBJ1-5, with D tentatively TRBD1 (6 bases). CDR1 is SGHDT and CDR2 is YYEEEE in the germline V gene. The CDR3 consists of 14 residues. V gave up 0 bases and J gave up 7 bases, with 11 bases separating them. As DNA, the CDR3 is TGTGCCAGCAGCTTGGGGCCAGGGGAACAGCCCCAGCATTTT. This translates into CASSLGPGEQPQHF.

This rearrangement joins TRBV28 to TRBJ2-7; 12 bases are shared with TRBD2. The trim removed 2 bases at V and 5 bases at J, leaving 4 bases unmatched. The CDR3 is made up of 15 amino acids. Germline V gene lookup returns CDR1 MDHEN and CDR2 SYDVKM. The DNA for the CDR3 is TGTGCCAGCAGTTTAGGGGCTAGCGGGAGGGACGAGCAGTACTTC. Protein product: CASSLGASGRDEQYF.

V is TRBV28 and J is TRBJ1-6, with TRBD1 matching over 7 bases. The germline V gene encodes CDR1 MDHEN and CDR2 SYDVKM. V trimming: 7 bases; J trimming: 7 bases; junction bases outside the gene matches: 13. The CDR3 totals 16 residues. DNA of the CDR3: TGTGCCAGCACCCTTTACAGGGGACAGCCAAATTCACCCCTCCACTTT. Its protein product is CASTLYRGQPNSPLHF.

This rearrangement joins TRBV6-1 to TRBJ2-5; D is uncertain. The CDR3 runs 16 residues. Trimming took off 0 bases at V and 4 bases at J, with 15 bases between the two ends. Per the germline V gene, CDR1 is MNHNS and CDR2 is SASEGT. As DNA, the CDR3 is TGTGCCAGCAGTGAAGCGGGCTGGCCTGAACGAGAGACCCAGTACTTC. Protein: CASSEAGWPERETQYF.

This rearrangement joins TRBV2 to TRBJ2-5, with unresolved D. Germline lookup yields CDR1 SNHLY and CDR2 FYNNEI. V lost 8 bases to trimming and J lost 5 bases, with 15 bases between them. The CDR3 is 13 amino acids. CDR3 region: CASPQGAGETQYF. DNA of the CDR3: TGTGCCAGCCCTCAAGGAGCCGGGGAGACCCAGTACTTC. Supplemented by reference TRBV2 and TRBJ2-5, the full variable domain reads EPEVTQTPSHQVTQMGQEVILRCVPISNHLYFYWYRQILGQKVEFLVSFYNNEISEKSEIFDDQFSVERPDGSNFTLKIRSTKLEDSAMYFCASPQGAGETQYFGPGTRLLVL.

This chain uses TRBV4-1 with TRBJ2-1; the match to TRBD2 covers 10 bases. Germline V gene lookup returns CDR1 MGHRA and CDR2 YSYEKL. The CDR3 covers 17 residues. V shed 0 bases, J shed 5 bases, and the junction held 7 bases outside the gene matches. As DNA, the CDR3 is TGCGCCAGCAGCCAAGAAAGGGCTAGCGGGAGTCACAATGAGCAGTTCTTC. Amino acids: CASSQERASGSHNEQFF.

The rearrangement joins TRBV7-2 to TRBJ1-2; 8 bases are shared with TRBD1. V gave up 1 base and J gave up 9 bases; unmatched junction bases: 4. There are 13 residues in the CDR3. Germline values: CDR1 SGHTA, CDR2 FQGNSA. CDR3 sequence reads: CASSLGGQASYTF. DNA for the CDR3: TGTGCCAGCAGCTTAGGGGGACAGGCTAGCTACACCTTC.

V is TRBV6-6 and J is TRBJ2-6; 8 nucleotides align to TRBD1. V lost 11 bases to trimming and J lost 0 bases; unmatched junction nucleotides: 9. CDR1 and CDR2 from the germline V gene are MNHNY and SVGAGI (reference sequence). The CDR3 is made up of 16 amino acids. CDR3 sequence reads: CAGSGQASSGANVLTF. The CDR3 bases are TGTGCCGGATCGGGACAGGCCAGCTCTGGGGCCAACGTCCTGACTTTC.

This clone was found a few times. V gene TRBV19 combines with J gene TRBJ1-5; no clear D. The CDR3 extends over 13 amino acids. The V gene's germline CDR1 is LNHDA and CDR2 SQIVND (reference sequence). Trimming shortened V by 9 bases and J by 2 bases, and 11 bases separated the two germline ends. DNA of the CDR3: TGTGCCAGCCCCCGGCGGGGCAATCAGCCCCAGCATTTT. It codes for CASPRRGNQPQHF.